This record concerns one TCR beta chain sequence. The time point: pre-treatment sample, taken before nivolumab and TIL therapy. The libraries were made with immunoSEQ v3. The protocol was immunoSEQ multiplex PCR, while the TCRdb copy is restricted to in-frame clones and leaves out a portion. The table lists approximately 22,000 clones, 70% to 85% of them singletons, with around 1.8% in the top ten. This sample is drawn from a study of TIL therapy for anti-PD-1-resistant metastatic lung cancer. Study information: By whole-exome sequencing, median non-synonymous tumor mutation burden was roughly 1.4 mutations per megabase.

The CDR3 has 16 amino acids. CDR1 SGHRS and CDR2 YFSETQ come from the germline V gene. V was shortened by 3 bases and J by 0 bases, with 14 bases between the two germline ends. This clonotype originated in a person aged 25 to 85 with non-small cell lung cancer. This sample comprised blood, obtained at baseline. This sequence joins TRBV5-1 and TRBJ2-3, with D possibly matching TRBD2 (6 bases). The CDR3 DNA sequence: TGCGCCAGCAGCTCCGGGGAGGCGCCAAGCACAGATACGCAGTATTTT. Amino acid sequence: CASSSGEAPSTDTQYF.